The entry below gives a single TCR beta chain sequence along with its context. The antigen remains undetermined. This CDR3 is built from 13 residues. The V end lost 4 bases, the J end lost 2 bases, and 10 bases lay between the germline ends. CDR1 is SGHNT and CDR2 is YYREEE in the germline V gene (reference sequence). The sample originates from a study of Ad26.COV2.S vaccination and SARS-CoV-2 variants. The data were produced by immunoSEQ multiplex PCR, yet TCRdb's version contains in-frame clones alone and is incomplete. The sample records approximately 300,000 clones, more than 70% being singletons. Whole-study results and caveats: Using TCR breadth and depth analyses may have led to underestimated total T cell responses.

Treatment here: approximately 18 received Ad26.COV2.S at low or high dose, single or two shots; several received placebo; per-sample allocation not given. It was on day 63 after the first vaccine or placebo injection that samples were taken. The input for sequencing was peripheral blood, taken in a trial of Ad26.COV2.S vaccine versus placebo. This TCR came from a person aged 18-65 years who received the Ad26.COV2.S COVID-19 vaccine or a placebo. This sequence joins TRBV5-4 and TRBJ2-7; D gene unclear. CDR3 in DNA: TGTGCCAGCAGCCCACGGCCTGCCTACGAGCAGTACTTC. Protein product: CASSPRPAYEQYF.